This entry concerns a single TCR beta chain. The antigen is undetermined. V was pared by 0 bases and J by 7 bases, with 15 bases between. The V gene's germline CDR1 is LGHNA and CDR2 YNFKEQ. The CDR3 has 15 residues. The sample is drawn from a study of response to subunit inactivated influenza vaccine. A single record per CDR3 protein comes from TCRdb applying MiXCR to the RT-PCR reads. Of around 470,000 distinct CDR3 sequences listed, around 7.7% are singletons. General study results and limits: The authors suggested that few new T cells are recruited per seasonal influenza vaccination.

Here the sequenced sample was PBMCs from blood, taken less than 30 months after vaccination. The sequence came from a man between 50 and 75 years old who received an inactivated influenza vaccine. V usage is TRBV4-2 and J usage is TRBJ1-1, with D possibly matching TRBD1 (6 bases). The DNA for the CDR3 is TGTGCCAGCAGCCAAGAGTTACAGGGTGACGGTGAAGCTTTCTTT. Translation: CASSQELQGDGEAFF.